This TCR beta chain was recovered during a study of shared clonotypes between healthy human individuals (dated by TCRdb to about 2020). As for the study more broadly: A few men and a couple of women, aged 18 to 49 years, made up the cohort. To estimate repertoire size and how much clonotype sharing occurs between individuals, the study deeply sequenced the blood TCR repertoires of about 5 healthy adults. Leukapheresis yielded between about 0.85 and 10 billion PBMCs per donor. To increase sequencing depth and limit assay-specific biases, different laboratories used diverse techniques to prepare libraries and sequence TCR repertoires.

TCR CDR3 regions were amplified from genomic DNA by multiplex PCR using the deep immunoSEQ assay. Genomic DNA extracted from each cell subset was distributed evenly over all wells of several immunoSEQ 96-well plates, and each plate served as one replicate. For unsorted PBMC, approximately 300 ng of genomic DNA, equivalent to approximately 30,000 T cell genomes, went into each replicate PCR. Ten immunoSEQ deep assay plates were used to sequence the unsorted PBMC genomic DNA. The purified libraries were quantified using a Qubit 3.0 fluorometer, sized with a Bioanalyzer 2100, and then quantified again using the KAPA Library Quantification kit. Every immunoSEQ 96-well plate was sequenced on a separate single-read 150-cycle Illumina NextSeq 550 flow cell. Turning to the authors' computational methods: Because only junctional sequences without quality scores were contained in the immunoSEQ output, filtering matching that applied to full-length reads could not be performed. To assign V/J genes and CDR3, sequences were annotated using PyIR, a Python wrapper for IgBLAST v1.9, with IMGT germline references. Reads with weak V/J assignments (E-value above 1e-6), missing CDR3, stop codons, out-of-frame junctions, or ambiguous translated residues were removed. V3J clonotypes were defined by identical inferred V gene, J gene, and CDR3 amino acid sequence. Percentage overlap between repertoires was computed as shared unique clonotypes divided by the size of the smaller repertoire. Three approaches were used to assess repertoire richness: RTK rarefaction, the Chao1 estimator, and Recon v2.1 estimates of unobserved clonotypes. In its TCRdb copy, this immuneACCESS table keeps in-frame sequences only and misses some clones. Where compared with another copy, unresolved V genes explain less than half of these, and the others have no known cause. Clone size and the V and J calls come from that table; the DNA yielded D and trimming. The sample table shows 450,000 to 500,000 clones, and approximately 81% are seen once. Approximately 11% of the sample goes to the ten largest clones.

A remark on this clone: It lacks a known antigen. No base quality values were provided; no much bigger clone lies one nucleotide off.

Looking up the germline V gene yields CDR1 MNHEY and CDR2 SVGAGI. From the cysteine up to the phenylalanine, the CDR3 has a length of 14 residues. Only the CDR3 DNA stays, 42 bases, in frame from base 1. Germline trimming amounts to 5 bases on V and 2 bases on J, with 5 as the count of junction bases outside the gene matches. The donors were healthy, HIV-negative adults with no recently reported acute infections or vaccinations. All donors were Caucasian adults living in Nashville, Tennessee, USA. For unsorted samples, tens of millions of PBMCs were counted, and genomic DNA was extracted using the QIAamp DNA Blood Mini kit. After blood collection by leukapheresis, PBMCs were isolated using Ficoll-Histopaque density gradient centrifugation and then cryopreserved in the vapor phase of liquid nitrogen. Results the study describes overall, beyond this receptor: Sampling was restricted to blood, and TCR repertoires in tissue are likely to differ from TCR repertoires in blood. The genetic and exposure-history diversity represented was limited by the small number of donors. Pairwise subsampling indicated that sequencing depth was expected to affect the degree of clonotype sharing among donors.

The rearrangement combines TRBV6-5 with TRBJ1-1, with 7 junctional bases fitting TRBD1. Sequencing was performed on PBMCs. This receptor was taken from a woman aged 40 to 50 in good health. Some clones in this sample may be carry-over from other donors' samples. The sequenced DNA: TGTGCCAGCAGTCCCCGGGACAGCAACACTGAAGCTTTCTTT. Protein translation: CASSPRDSNTEAFF.